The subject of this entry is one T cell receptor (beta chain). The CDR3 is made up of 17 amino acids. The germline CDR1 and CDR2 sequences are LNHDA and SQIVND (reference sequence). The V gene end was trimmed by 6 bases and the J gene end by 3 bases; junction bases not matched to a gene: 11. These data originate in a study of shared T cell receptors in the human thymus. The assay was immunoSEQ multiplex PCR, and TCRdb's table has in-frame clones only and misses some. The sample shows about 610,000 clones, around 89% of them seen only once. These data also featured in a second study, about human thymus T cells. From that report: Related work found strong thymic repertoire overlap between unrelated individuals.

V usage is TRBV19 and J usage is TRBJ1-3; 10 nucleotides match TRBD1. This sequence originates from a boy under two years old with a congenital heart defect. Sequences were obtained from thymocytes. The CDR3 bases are TGTGCCAGTAGACGATCAACCGGGACAGGGGTTGGAAACACCATATATTTT. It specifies CASRRSTGTGVGNTIYF.